The 16 T cell receptor beta chains in this list originate from one sample, sequenced in a study of CD8 T cells in Susac syndrome. With random hexamers, reverse transcription was performed on about 0.5 to 1 ug of RNA. TCRdb ran MiXCR on the immunoSEQ multiplex PCR reads and lists one entry per CDR3 protein. The data show roughly 110,000 distinct CDR3 sequences, just under 95% seen once. Sequencing was carried out using CD8+ T cells from PBMCs. The receptors stem from a human donor in good health.

This rearrangement joins TRBV20-1 to TRBJ2-3; D possibly matches TRBD1 or TRBD2 (5 bases each). The V gene's germline CDR1 is DFQATT and CDR2 SNEGSKA (reference sequence). This CDR3 contains 14 residues. This CDR3 is CSGALSGDPDTQYF. CDR3 bases: TGCAGCGGGGCCTTGAGCGGTGACCCAGATACGCAGTATTTT.

The chain has TRBV7-9 and TRBJ2-7; tentatively, D is TRBD2 (6 bases). Trimming cost V 5 bases and J 5 bases, with 19 bases left between them. The CDR3 length is 15 residues. CDR1 is SEHNR and CDR2 is FQNEAQ in the germline V gene (reference sequence). CDR3 residues: CASSPYLGGRHEQYF. The CDR3 DNA follows: TGTGCCAGCAGCCCGTATCTGGGGGGTCGCCACGAGCAGTACTTC.

The chain uses TRBV7-2 and TRBJ2-7; TRBD1 aligns across 7 bases. Germline V gives CDR1 SGHTA, CDR2 FQGNSA. This CDR3 has 16 amino acids. The V gene end was trimmed by 2 bases and the J gene end by 4 bases; junction bases not matched to a gene: 11. The CDR3 loop is CASSLSASGQIYEQYF. As DNA, the CDR3 is TGTGCCAGCAGCTTATCTGCCTCGGGACAGATATACGAGCAGTACTTC.

The chain has TRBV29-1 and TRBJ2-1, with 8 nucleotides matching TRBD1. CDR1 is SQVTM and CDR2 is ANQGSEA in the germline V gene. The CDR3 is made up of 12 amino acids. V shed 7 bases and J 13 bases; nucleotides not matched to a gene: 12. The CDR3 spells CSAPGGPSQQFF. The CDR3 coding sequence is TGCAGCGCCCCAGGGGGCCCTTCCCAACAGTTCTTC.

The chain couples TRBV7-2 to TRBJ2-2, with a tentative D call TRBD2 (5 bases). V lost 5 bases to trimming and J lost 7 bases, with 8 bases between them. CDR3 length: 12 residues. CDR1 and CDR2 from the germline V gene are SGHTA and FQGNSA. CDR3 amino acids: CASSPRVGELFF. CDR3 sequence (DNA): TGTGCCAGCAGCCCGAGGGTCGGGGAGCTGTTTTTT.

This clonotype has a single count. The rearrangement links TRBV6-2 or TRBV6-3 to TRBJ1-6, with 8 bases matching TRBD1. The CDR3 extends over 14 amino acids. V gave up 7 bases and J gave up 5 bases; unmatched junction bases: 4. Germline V gene data show CDR1 as MNHEY and CDR2 as SVGEGT. The CDR3 bases are TGTGCCAGCATTGACAGGGGAAATAATTCACCCCTCCACTTT. This sequence encodes CASIDRGNNSPLHF.

This rearrangement joins TRBV5-6 to TRBJ2-6; possible D gene TRBD2, 6 bases. V shed 4 bases and J shed 3 bases, with 11 bases lying between them. Germline lookup yields CDR1 SGHDT and CDR2 YYEEEE. The CDR3 is 15 residues long. CDR3 coding DNA: TGTGCCAGCAGCCCCGGGGGAGTTGGGGCCAACGTCCTGACTTTC. As protein: CASSPGGVGANVLTF.

This chain connects TRBV7-8 to TRBJ2-2; D uncertain. The ends were cut back, 1 base at V and 7 bases at J, with 7 bases in the middle. CDR1 and CDR2 (germline): SGHVS, FQNEAQ. The CDR3 has 13 residues. As DNA, the CDR3 is TGTGCCAGCAGCTTAGTTCACAGCGGGGAGCTGTTTTTT. This gives the protein CASSLVHSGELFF.

The rearrangement joins TRBV20-1 to TRBJ1-1; possibly TRBD1 for D (5 bases). The CDR3 has 11 amino acids. Germline V gene sequence: CDR1 DFQATT, CDR2 SNEGSKA (reference sequence). Between the trimmed V and J ends, which lost 2 bases and 6 bases, there was a span of 7 bases. The CDR3 region has the DNA TGCAGTGCTAGAAGGGGTCCTGAAGCTTTCTTT. Translated: CSARRGPEAFF.

V usage is TRBV27 and J usage is TRBJ2-3; D gene uncertain. CDR1 and CDR2 (germline): MNHEY, SMNVEV (reference sequence). Trimming pared 8 bases from V and 2 bases from J, leaving 14 bases between. There are 14 residues in the CDR3. The CDR3 DNA follows: TGTGCCAGCGGGCCCCACGCTGTCACAGATACGCAGTATTTT. Encoded protein: CASGPHAVTDTQYF.

This clonotype was seen more than once but under ten times. This chain connects TRBV5-5 to TRBJ2-7; D is perhaps TRBD1 (6 bases). The germline V gene encodes CDR1 SGHKS and CDR2 YYEKEE (reference sequence). V dropped 0 bases and J dropped 0 bases, with 10 bases sitting between them. The CDR3 has 15 residues. The CDR3 DNA follows: TGTGCCAGCAGCTTGGGTGGGGGCCTCTCCTACGAGCAGTACTTC. Amino acids: CASSLGGGLSYEQYF.

The CDR3 nucleotides are TGCAGCCGCAGTGACGGGCCGGGGGAGACCCAGTACTTC. Translation: CSRSDGPGETQYF. The V gene is TRBV29-1, the J gene TRBJ2-5; D is possibly TRBD2 (5 bases). This CDR3 has 13 residues. The V end lost 8 bases, the J end lost 5 bases, and 18 bases lay between the germline ends. Germline CDR1 is SQVTM and CDR2 is ANQGSEA.

J is TRBJ2-3 and V is TRBV7-9; D is undetermined. Germline V gene lookup returns CDR1 SEHNR and CDR2 FQNEAQ (reference sequence). Trimming took 5 bases from V and 0 from J, leaving 9 bases between them. The CDR3 has 14 amino acids. Here the CDR3 reads CASSIQDSTDTQYF. In nucleotides, the CDR3 is TGTGCCAGCAGCATACAAGATAGCACAGATACGCAGTATTTT.

The chain combines TRBV5-1 with TRBJ2-3; D is undetermined. The ends were cut back, 4 bases at V and 3 bases at J, with 18 bases in the middle. The CDR3 runs to 16 residues. The germline V gene encodes CDR1 SGHRS and CDR2 YFSETQ. The CDR3 region has the DNA TGCGCCAGCAGCGTGGAAGGGTTCGGCACAACAGATACGCAGTATTTT. It is translated as CASSVEGFGTTDTQYF. Complete variable domain (other parts from reference TRBV5-1 and TRBJ2-3): KAGVTQTPRYLIKTRGQQVTLSCSPISGHRSVSWYQQTPGQGLQFLFEYFSETQRNKGNFPGRFSGRQFSNSRSEMNVSTLELGDSALYLCASSVEGFGTTDTQYFGPGTRLTVL.

This clonotype has only one observation. The rearrangement links TRBV6-1 to TRBJ2-1; D possibly uses TRBD1 or TRBD2 (6 bases each). The CDR3 runs to 15 residues. Per germline, CDR1 MNHNS and CDR2 SASEGT. V was pared by 7 bases and J by 5 bases, with 18 bases between. The CDR3 sequence is CASKLIRGQDNEQFF. The CDR3 DNA sequence: TGTGCCAGCAAGTTGATACGGGGGCAGGACAATGAGCAGTTCTTC.

The chain carries TRBV20-1 and TRBJ2-7; D may be TRBD2 (7 bases). The V end lost 6 bases, the J end lost 0 bases, and 15 bases lay between the germline ends. The CDR3 covers 14 residues. Germline-derived CDR1 and CDR2 are DFQATT and SNEGSKA (reference sequence). For the CDR3, the DNA is TGCAGTGCGTCTGGGGGGGCACCCTCCTACGAGCAGTACTTC. Amino acid sequence: CSASGGAPSYEQYF.